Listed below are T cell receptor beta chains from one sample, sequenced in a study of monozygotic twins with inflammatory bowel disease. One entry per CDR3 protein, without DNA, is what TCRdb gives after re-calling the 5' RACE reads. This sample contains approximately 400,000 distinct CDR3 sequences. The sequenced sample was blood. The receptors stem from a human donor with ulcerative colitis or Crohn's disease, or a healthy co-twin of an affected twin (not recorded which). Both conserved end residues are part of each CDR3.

CASSPLDGFYEQYF | TRBJ2-7 | TRBV6-1
CSARDSGKSSYNEQFF | TRBJ2-1 | TRBV20-1
CASSHTTGGTEAFF | TRBJ1-1 | TRBV3-1
CASRTREGGTEAFF | TRBJ1-1 | TRBV12-3/TRBV12-4
CASSLRQSASYNEQFF | TRBJ2-1 | TRBV5-6
CASDTRWDSPLHF | TRBJ1-6 | TRBV6-1
CASSVAGGGNNEQFF | TRBJ2-1 | TRBV9
CSARDRRRGGETQYF | TRBJ2-5 | TRBV20-1
CASSLAQRITGEETQYF | TRBJ2-5 | TRBV7-9
CASSQISGRLYEQYF | TRBJ2-7 | TRBV4-3
CASSQVTPGGEQYF | TRBJ2-7 | TRBV4-1
CASSFLAGGRAVVTQYF | TRBJ2-3 | TRBV5-6
CASSQGGGPRTGELFF | TRBJ2-2 | TRBV4-3